The text below deals with one T cell receptor beta chain. The data are from a study of OX40 agonist ivuxolimab in advanced cancers. This table comes from immunoSEQ multiplex PCR, and its TCRdb copy is limited to in-frame clones, with some not included. The sample has tens of thousands of clones; approximately 91% are singletons. Trimming removed 0 bases from V and 4 bases from J, with 9 bases in between. The V gene's germline CDR1 is LGHNA and CDR2 YNFKEQ. CDR3 length: 14 residues. This TCR derives from an adult with an advanced solid tumor such as melanoma, head and neck, liver or kidney cancer. V usage is TRBV4-2 and J usage is TRBJ1-1; D uncertain. The source was CD4+ or CD8+ T cells sorted from blood, collected in a trial of the OX40 agonist ivuxolimab. CDR3 amino acids: CASSQENLGTEAFF. DNA of the CDR3: TGTGCCAGCAGCCAAGAAAATCTAGGCACTGAAGCTTTCTTT.